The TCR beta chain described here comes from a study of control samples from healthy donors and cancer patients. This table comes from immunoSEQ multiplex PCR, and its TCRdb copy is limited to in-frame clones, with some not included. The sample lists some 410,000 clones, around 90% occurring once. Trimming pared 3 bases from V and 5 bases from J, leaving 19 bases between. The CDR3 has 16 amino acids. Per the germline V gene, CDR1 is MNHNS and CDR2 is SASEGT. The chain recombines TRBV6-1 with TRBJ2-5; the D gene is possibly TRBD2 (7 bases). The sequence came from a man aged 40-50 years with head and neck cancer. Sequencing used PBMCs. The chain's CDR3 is CASSDRRGGFGETQYF. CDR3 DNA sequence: TGTGCCAGCAGTGACCGGAGGGGGGGATTTGGTGAGACCCAGTACTTC.